Sequencing of this T cell receptor beta chain was carried out in a study of response to subunit inactivated influenza vaccine. TCRdb analysed the RT-PCR reads with MiXCR anew, one entry per CDR3 protein. This sample carries about 540,000 distinct CDR3 sequences, roughly 23% of them seen once, and the ten largest clones take approximately 3%. The same data also went into a second study, on T cells expressing NK-cell markers. That work contributes: Template switching by 5'RACE with UMIs generated the TCR beta cDNA.

The clonotype comes from a man between 50 and 59 years old who received an inactivated influenza vaccine. The starting material was CD4+ T cells sorted from PBMCs, obtained 11 to 12 days after vaccination.

The CDR3 sequence: CASSPNGGSNYGYTF. CDR3 DNA sequence: TGCGCCAGCAGCCCAAACGGGGGGTCTAACTATGGCTACACCTTC. The rearrangement joins TRBV4-3 to TRBJ1-2, with TRBD1 as a possible D gene (5 bases). The CDR3 covers 15 residues. Looked up from germline, CDR1 is LGHNA and CDR2 is YSLEER. V dropped 4 bases and J dropped 0 bases, with 12 bases sitting between them.